These 29 T cell receptor beta chains share one sample of origin, sequenced in a study of blood T cell repertoires in COVID-19. Clones were sequenced by immunoSEQ multiplex PCR, and TCRdb holds only the in-frame ones, with some missing. The sample lists approximately 250,000 clones, 84% occurring once. The sample consisted of peripheral blood. All receptors derive from a human donor in a cohort sampled during active COVID-19.

The gene calls are TRBV14 and TRBJ1-1; 7 nucleotides line up with TRBD1. Unmatched junction bases numbered 7, after V lost 3 bases and J lost 3 bases. Germline V gene lookup returns CDR1 SGHDN and CDR2 FVKESK. This CDR3 comprises 15 residues. The chain's CDR3 is CASSQVRGPHTEAFF. For the CDR3, the DNA is TGTGCCAGCAGCCAGGTGAGGGGGCCGCACACTGAAGCTTTCTTT.

CDR3 amino acids: CASSPTGALEREQYF. In DNA form, the CDR3 reads TGTGCCAGCAGCCCTACCGGCGCTCTCGAGAGGGAGCAGTACTTC. V usage is TRBV5-8 and J usage is TRBJ2-7, with D unresolved. Trimming pared 4 bases from V and 7 bases from J, leaving 21 bases between. CDR3 length: 15 residues. Per the germline V gene, CDR1 is SGHTS and CDR2 is YDEGEE.

This chain joins TRBV29-1 and TRBJ2-1, with 14 bases that match TRBD2. Germline V gene lookup returns CDR1 SQVTM and CDR2 ANQGSEA. The trim removed 0 bases at V and 7 bases at J, leaving 2 bases unmatched. The CDR3 length is 15 residues. The CDR3 is CSVEEGLAGVNEQFF. The CDR3 DNA follows: TGCAGCGTTGAAGAGGGACTAGCGGGAGTAAATGAGCAGTTCTTC.

This chain links TRBV13 with TRBJ2-2; D call uncertain. The CDR3 length is 17 residues. The V and J ends lost 0 bases and 0 bases respectively, with 11 bases between them. The germline CDR1 and CDR2 sequences are PRHDT and FYEKMQ (reference sequence). In DNA, the CDR3 is TGTGCCAGCAGCTTAGGCCTCGGCAGGTCGAACACCGGGGAGCTGTTTTTT. It yields the protein CASSLGLGRSNTGELFF.

The CDR3 bases are TGTGCTAGAGACGGGACAGCAAACTATGGCTACACCTTC. It codes for CARDGTANYGYTF. This sequence joins TRBV21-1 and TRBJ1-2; the table's D call of TRBD1 was not tested on the DNA. TRBV21-1 has pseudogene status. The length of the CDR3 is 13 residues.

On this clone itself: This same CDR3 is encoded by further DNA sequences in the sample. CDR3 protein: CASSLTVNTEAFF. CDR3 bases: TGTGCCAGCAGTTTAACGGTAAACACTGAAGCTTTCTTT. The genes are TRBV12-3 or TRBV12-4 and TRBJ1-1; D is uncertain. The CDR3 extends over 13 amino acids. V was pared by 2 bases and J by 2 bases, with 6 bases between.

This chain connects TRBV5-1 to TRBJ2-7; TRBD1 might be the D (5 bases). V gave up 0 bases and J gave up 6 bases, with 16 bases separating them. Germline assignment: CDR1 SGHRS and CDR2 YFSETQ. This CDR3 region has 15 residues. The CDR3 region is CASSLAPGSFGEQYF. Written as DNA, the CDR3 is TGCGCCAGCAGCTTGGCCCCAGGGTCTTTTGGCGAGCAGTACTTC.

This clone was recorded a few times. The chain links TRBV7-8 to TRBJ1-4; D is possibly TRBD1 (6 bases). Germline V CDR1 and CDR2: SGHVS, FQNEAQ. Trimming stripped 5 bases from V and 10 bases from J, with 23 bases between. CDR3 size: 16 residues. CDR3 region: CASSPLPRQAQGKLFF. Written as DNA, the CDR3 is TGTGCCAGCAGCCCGCTCCCTCGACAGGCCCAGGGAAAACTGTTTTTT.

The rearrangement joins TRBV6-1 to TRBJ2-7; 15 nucleotides line up with TRBD2. Germline V CDR1 and CDR2: MNHNS, SASEGT. CDR3 length: 18 residues. Trimming cost V 4 bases and J 7 bases; bases outside gene matches: 14. CDR3 DNA: TGTGCCAGCAGTGTGACAGGGGTGGGGACTAGCGGGAGGTGGGAGCAGTACTTC. This encodes CASSVTGVGTSGRWEQYF.

The CDR3 protein is CASSQPLTGLAKNIQYF. CDR3 sequence (DNA): TGTGCCAGCAGCCAGCCCCTTACAGGGCTAGCCAAAAACATTCAGTACTTC. The chain employs TRBV3-1 (or the pseudogene TRBV3-2) and TRBJ2-4, with D tentatively TRBD1 (6 bases). CDR3 size: 17 residues. Germline V gene sequence: CDR1 LGHDT, CDR2 YNNKEL (reference sequence). The V end lost 3 bases, the J end lost 0 bases, and 15 bases lay between the germline ends.

This clone was detected a few times. DNA for the CDR3: TGTGCCAGCAACACCCGGGTGTTAGGCAGGAACACTGAAGCTTTCTTT. This translates into CASNTRVLGRNTEAFF. The V and J genes are TRBV3-1 (or the pseudogene TRBV3-2) and TRBJ1-1; D unclear. The CDR3 is 16 amino acids. The V gene's germline CDR1 is LGHDT and CDR2 YNNKEL (reference sequence). V was cut by 7 bases and J by 1 base, with 19 bases left in between.

The CDR3 nucleotides are TGTGCCAGCAGTCAAATCGGGGCCAACGTCCTGACTTTC. Residues: CASSQIGANVLTF. The rearrangement links TRBV6-5 to TRBJ2-6; D gene unclear. Germline CDR1 and CDR2: MNHEY and SVGAGI. V was cut by 5 bases and J by 4 bases, with 6 bases left in between. The CDR3 totals 13 residues.

The chain couples TRBV12-3 or TRBV12-4 to TRBJ2-3, with D tentatively TRBD2 (5 bases). The CDR3 is 13 residues long. Trimming took off 7 bases at V and 5 bases at J, with 13 bases between the two ends. CDR3 sequence: CASTQVGGDTQYF. The DNA of the CDR3 is TGTGCCAGCACCCAGGTAGGAGGAGATACGCAGTATTTT.

V usage is TRBV29-1 and J usage is TRBJ1-1; 7 nucleotides match TRBD1. The CDR3 spans 12 residues. The junction had 7 bases not matched to a gene; V was cut back by 7 bases and J by 5 bases. Per germline, CDR1 SQVTM and CDR2 ANQGSEA. CDR3 region: CSGTRGRTEAFF. In nucleotides, the CDR3 is TGCAGCGGGACAAGGGGGCGGACTGAAGCTTTCTTT.

V gene TRBV5-4 combines with J gene TRBJ2-7; TRBD2 agrees at 7 bases. The CDR3 loop spans 17 amino acids. Trimming took 2 bases from V and 0 from J; bases not matched to a gene: 11. Germline lookup yields CDR1 SGHNT and CDR2 YYREEE (reference sequence). Here the CDR3 reads CASSFGGSGPTSYEQYF. The CDR3 region has the DNA TGTGCCAGCAGCTTTGGGGGTAGCGGGCCCACCTCCTACGAGCAGTACTTC.

This chain connects TRBV4-3 to TRBJ2-7; TRBD1 might be the D (6 bases). The CDR3 contains 16 residues. Germline-derived CDR1 and CDR2 are LGHNA and YSLEER. The V end lost 2 bases, the J end lost 2 bases, and 16 bases lay between the germline ends. The CDR3: CASSQILAQGPYEQYF. The CDR3 nucleotides are TGCGCCAGCAGCCAAATTCTAGCACAGGGTCCCTACGAGCAGTACTTC.

This chain links TRBV7-9 with TRBJ1-3; TRBD1 aligns across 7 bases. CDR1 and CDR2 (germline): SEHNR, FQNEAQ (reference sequence). Losses at the gene ends were 3 bases for V and 2 bases for J; bases not matched to a gene: 4. The CDR3 is 15 residues long. Here the CDR3 reads CASSFSTGTGNTIYF. In nucleotides, the CDR3 is TGTGCCAGCAGCTTTTCGACAGGGACTGGAAACACCATATATTTT.

The CDR3 loop reads CASSFGQGYTEAFF. The CDR3 coding sequence is TGTGCCAGTAGTTTCGGACAGGGGTACACTGAAGCTTTCTTT. The V gene is TRBV19, the J gene TRBJ1-1, with TRBD1 matching 9 bases. This CDR3 spans 14 amino acids. Germline CDR1 and CDR2: LNHDA and SQIVND (reference sequence). V lost 5 bases and J lost 3; bases outside the gene matches: 4.

Many counts were recorded for this clone. The chain has TRBV4-2 and TRBJ2-2; 8 bases line up with TRBD2. This CDR3 has 14 amino acids. Unmatched junction bases numbered 9, after V lost 10 bases and J lost 5 bases. Germline assignment: CDR1 LGHNA and CDR2 YNFKEQ. DNA of the CDR3: TGTGCCACCCATCGGGGGGGTAGAACCGGGGAGCTGTTTTTT. Protein product: CATHRGGRTGELFF.

The chain joins TRBV5-4 to TRBJ1-1; possible D gene TRBD1, 5 bases. With 0 bases removed from V and 0 bases from J, the gap between germline ends came to 9 bases. The CDR3 runs to 15 residues. Germline CDR1 SGHNT, CDR2 YYREEE (reference sequence). The CDR3 nucleotides are TGTGCCAGCAGCTTGGAACCGGGGGTGAACACTGAAGCTTTCTTT. Protein sequence: CASSLEPGVNTEAFF.

The chain carries TRBV18 and TRBJ2-1, with a weak D call TRBD2 (7 bases). CDR1 and CDR2 (germline): KGHSH, LQKENI. V was pared by 1 base and J by 4 bases, with 14 bases between. This CDR3 contains 16 residues. CDR3 coding DNA: TGTGCCAGCTCACCACAGGGGGGGGACATTTACAATGAGCAGTTCTTC. This codes for CASSPQGGDIYNEQFF.

This chain uses TRBV28 with TRBJ2-1; 10 nucleotides align to TRBD2. V lost 4 bases and J lost 10; bases outside the gene matches: 16. CDR3 length: 17 amino acids. CDR1 and CDR2 (germline): MDHEN, SYDVKM. The CDR3 loop is CASSSHSLTSGDREQFF. CDR3 bases: TGTGCCAGCAGTTCCCATTCCCTTACTAGCGGGGACAGGGAGCAGTTCTTC.

Only one count was recorded for this clone. V is TRBV6-5 and J is TRBJ1-1, with D perhaps TRBD1 (6 bases). CDR1 is MNHEY, CDR2 SVGAGI, per germline. The V and J ends lost 4 bases and 13 bases respectively, with 16 bases between them. The CDR3 totals 12 residues. CDR3 loop: CASSSLQGPRFF. The CDR3 bases are TGTGCCAGCAGTTCTCTACAGGGTCCCCGTTTCTTT.

This clone was found a few times. V and J are TRBV18 and TRBJ2-7; tentatively, D is TRBD2 (6 bases). The CDR3 has 17 amino acids. The V gene lost 4 bases and the J gene lost 3 bases, with 22 bases spanning the gap. CDR1 is KGHSH and CDR2 is LQKENI in the germline V gene. The DNA of the CDR3 is TGTGCCAGCTCACGTTCCCCAGGGAGGACCAGCTTCTACGAGCAGTACTTC. Protein sequence: CASSRSPGRTSFYEQYF.

The rearrangement links TRBV7-8 to TRBJ1-1; TRBD1 might be the D (5 bases). Germline loops: CDR1 SGHVS, CDR2 FQNEAQ. V lost 0 bases to trimming and J lost 1 base, with 24 bases between them. The CDR3 has 20 amino acids. The CDR3 sequence is CASSLAHHLSRVGENTEAFF. CDR3 DNA sequence: TGTGCCAGCAGCTTAGCTCACCACTTATCCAGGGTAGGGGAGAACACTGAAGCTTTCTTT.

The genes are TRBV7-3 and TRBJ2-1, with TRBD2 matching over 7 bases. The CDR3 contains 18 residues. The trim removed 4 bases at V and 0 bases at J, leaving 12 bases unmatched. Germline CDR1 reads SGHTA; CDR2 reads FQGTGA. CDR3 residues: CASSSTNGGGSSYNEQFF. CDR3 bases: TGTGCCAGCAGCTCAACAAACGGAGGCGGGAGCTCCTACAATGAGCAGTTCTTC.

The CDR3 reads CASSLSSGPVDTQYF. The CDR3 DNA reads as TGTGCCAGCAGCTTGTCCAGCGGACCCGTGGATACGCAGTATTTT. The chain has TRBV7-2 and TRBJ2-3, with D possibly being TRBD2 (5 bases). The CDR3 runs to 15 residues. Trimming cost V 3 bases and J 6 bases, with 16 bases left between them. The germline gives CDR1 SGHTA, CDR2 FQGNSA.

The chain carries TRBV12-3 or TRBV12-4 and TRBJ1-2, with D unresolved. The germline V and J ends were trimmed by 10 bases and 2 bases, with 14 bases remaining between them. CDR3 length equals 13 residues. CDR3 region: CATTVAGNYGYTF. DNA of the CDR3: TGTGCCACCACAGTGGCAGGAAACTATGGCTACACCTTC.

The chain is built from TRBV11-2 and TRBJ2-5; D perhaps matches TRBD2 (6 bases). The CDR3 totals 17 residues. V dropped 6 bases and J dropped 2 bases, with 22 bases sitting between them. From germline, CDR1 is SGHAT and CDR2 FQNNGV. The CDR3 region has the DNA TGTGCCAGCAGACCGTCATATGGGGGGACCGCTCAAGAGACCCAGTACTTC. Translated, it gives CASRPSYGGTAQETQYF. Based on the CDR3 plus reference TRBV11-2 and TRBJ2-5, the full variable domain is EAGVAQSPRYKIIEKRQSVAFWCNPISGHATLYWYQQILGQGPKLLIQFQNNGVVDDSQLPKDRFSAERLKGVDSTLKIQPAKLEDSAVYLCASRPSYGGTAQETQYFGPGTRLLVL.